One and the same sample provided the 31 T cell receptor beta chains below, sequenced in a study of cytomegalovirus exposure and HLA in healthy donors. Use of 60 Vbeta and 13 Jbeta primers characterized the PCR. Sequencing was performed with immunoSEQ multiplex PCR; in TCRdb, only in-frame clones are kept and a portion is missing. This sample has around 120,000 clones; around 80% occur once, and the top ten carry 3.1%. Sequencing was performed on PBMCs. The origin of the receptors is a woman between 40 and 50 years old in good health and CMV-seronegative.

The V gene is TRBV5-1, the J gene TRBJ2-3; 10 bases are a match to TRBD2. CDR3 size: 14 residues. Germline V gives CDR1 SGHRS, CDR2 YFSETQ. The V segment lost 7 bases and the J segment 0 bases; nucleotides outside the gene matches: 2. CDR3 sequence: CASGLAESTDTQYF. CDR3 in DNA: TGCGCCAGCGGACTAGCGGAGAGCACAGATACGCAGTATTTT.

The CDR3 protein is CASTSGNTDTQYF. The CDR3 region has the DNA TGTGCCAGTACCTCGGGGAACACAGATACGCAGTATTTT. The chain joins TRBV28 to TRBJ2-3, with D tentatively TRBD2 (5 bases). V was trimmed by 9 bases and J by 2 bases, leaving 12 bases between them. The CDR3 consists of 13 residues. In germline, CDR1 is MDHEN, CDR2 SYDVKM.

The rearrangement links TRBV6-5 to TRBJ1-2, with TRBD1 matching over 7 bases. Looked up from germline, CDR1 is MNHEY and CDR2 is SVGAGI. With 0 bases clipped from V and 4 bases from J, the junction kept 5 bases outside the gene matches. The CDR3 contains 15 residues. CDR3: CASSYSTGPIYGYTF. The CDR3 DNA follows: TGTGCCAGCAGTTACTCGACAGGGCCGATCTATGGCTACACCTTC.

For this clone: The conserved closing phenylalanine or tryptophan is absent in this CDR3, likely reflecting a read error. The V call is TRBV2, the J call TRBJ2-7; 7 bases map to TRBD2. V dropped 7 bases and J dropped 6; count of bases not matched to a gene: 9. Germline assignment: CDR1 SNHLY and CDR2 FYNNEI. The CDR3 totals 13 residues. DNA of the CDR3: TGTGCCAGCAAAACGGGAGGTCGGCGCGAGCAGTACTCC. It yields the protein CASKTGGRREQYS.

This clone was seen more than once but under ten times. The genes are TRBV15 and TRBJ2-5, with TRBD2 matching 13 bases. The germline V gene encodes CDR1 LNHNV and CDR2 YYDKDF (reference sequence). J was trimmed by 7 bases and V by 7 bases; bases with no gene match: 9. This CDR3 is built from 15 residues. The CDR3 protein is CATIATSGRYGTQYF. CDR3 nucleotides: TGTGCCACCATCGCGACTAGCGGGAGGTATGGGACCCAGTACTTC.

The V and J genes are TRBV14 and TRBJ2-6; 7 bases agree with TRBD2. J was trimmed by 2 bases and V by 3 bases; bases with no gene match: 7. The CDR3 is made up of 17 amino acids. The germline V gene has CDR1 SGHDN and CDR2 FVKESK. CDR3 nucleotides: TGTGCCAGCAGCCAGCTGGGGAGGGAGACTGGGGCCAACGTCCTGACTTTC. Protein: CASSQLGRETGANVLTF. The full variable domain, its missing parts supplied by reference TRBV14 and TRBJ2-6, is EAGVTQFPSHSVIEKGQTVTLRCDPISGHDNLYWYRRVMGKEIKFLLHFVKESKQDESGMPNNRFLAERTGGTYSTLKVQPAELEDSGVYFCASSQLGRETGANVLTFGAGSRLTVL.

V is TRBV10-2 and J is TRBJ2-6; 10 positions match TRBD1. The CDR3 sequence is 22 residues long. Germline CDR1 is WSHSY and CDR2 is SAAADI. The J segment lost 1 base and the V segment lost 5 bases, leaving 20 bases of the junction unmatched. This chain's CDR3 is CASSPRDRGHTRGPSGANVLTF. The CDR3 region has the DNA TGCGCCAGCAGTCCCCGGGACAGGGGCCATACGCGGGGGCCTTCTGGGGCCAACGTCCTGACTTTC.

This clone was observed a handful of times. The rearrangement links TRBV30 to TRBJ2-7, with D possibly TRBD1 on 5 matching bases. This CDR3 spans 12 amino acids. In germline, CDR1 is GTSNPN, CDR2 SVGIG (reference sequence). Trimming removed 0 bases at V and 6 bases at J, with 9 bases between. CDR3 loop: CAWSVQDGEQYF. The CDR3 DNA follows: TGTGCCTGGAGTGTACAGGATGGCGAGCAGTACTTC.

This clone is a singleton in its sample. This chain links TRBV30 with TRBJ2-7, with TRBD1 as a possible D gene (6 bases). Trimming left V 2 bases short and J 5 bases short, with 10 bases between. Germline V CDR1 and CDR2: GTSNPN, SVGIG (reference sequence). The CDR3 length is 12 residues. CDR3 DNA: TGTGCCTGGAGTACGACAGGAAACGAGCAGTACTTC. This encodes CAWSTTGNEQYF.

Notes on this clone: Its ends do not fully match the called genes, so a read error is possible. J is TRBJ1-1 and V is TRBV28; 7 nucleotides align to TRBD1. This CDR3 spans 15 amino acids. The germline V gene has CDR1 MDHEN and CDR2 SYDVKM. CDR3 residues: CASSLPSRGLPAIVF. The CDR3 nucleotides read TGTGCCAGCAGTTTACCTTCGAGGGGGCTGCCCGCCATCGTCTTT.

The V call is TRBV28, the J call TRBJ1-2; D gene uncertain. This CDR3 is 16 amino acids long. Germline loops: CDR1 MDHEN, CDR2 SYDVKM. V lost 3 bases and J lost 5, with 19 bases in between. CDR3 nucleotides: TGTGCCAGCAGTTTTCCCCCGGGAGTTTCGGTGTATGGCTACACCTTC. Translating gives CASSFPPGVSVYGYTF.

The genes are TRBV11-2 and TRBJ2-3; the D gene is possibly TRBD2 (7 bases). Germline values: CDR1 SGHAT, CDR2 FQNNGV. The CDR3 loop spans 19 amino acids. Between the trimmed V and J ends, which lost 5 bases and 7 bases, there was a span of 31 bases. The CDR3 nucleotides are TGTGCCAGCAGCCGGGGGGCCCTCTCGGGGGGCAGGAGGGTCCATACGCAGTATTTT. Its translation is CASSRGALSGGRRVHTQYF.

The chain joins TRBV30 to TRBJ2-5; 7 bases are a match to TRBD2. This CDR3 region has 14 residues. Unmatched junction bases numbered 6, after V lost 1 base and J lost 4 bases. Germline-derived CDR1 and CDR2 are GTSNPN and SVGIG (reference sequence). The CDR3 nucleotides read TGTGCCTGGAGTGGTCGACTAGCTCGAGAGACCCAGTACTTC. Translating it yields CAWSGRLARETQYF.

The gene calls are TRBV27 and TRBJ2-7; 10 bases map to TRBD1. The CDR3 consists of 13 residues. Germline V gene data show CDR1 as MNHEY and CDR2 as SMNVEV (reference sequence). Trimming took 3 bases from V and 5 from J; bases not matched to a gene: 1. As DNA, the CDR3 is TGTGCCAGCAGTTTGGGGACAGGGGACGAGCAGTACTTC. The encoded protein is CASSLGTGDEQYF.

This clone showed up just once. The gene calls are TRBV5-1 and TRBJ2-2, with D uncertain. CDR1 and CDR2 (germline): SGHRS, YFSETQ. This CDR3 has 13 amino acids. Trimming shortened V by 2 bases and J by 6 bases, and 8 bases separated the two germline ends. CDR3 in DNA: TGCGCCAGCAGCTTATTAGTAGCCGGGGAGCTGTTTTTT. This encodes CASSLLVAGELFF.

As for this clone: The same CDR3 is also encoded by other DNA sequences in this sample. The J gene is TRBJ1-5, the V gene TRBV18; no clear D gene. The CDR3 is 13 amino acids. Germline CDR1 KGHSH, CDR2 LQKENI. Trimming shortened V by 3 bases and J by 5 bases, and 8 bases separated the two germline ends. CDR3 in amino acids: CASSPLEDQPQHF. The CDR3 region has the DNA TGTGCCAGCTCACCTCTAGAGGATCAGCCCCAGCATTTT.

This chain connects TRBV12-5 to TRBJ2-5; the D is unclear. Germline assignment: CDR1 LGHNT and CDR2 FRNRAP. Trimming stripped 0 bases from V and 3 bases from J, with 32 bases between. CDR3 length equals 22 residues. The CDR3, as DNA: TGTGCTAGTGGTTTGGTAACGTCTACCCCGACTCCCGGCCAAAGTTGGAAAGAGACCCAGTACTTC. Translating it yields CASGLVTSTPTPGQSWKETQYF.

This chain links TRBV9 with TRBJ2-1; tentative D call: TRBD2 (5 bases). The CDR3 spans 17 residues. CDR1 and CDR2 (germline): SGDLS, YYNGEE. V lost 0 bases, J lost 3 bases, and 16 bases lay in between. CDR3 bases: TGTGCCAGCAGCGTAGAAAGGACTCCTTCCCTCTACAATGAGCAGTTCTTC. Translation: CASSVERTPSLYNEQFF. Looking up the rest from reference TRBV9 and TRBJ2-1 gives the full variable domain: DSGVTQTPKHLITATGQRVTLRCSPRSGDLSVYWYQQSLDQGLQFLIQYYNGEERAKGNILERFSAQQFPDLHSELNLSSLELGDSALYFCASSVERTPSLYNEQFFGPGTRLTVL.

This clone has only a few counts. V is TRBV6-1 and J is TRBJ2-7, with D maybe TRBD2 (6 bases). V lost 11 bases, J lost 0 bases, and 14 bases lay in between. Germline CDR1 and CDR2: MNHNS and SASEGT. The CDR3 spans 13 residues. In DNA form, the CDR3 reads TGTGCCGGTTCCCGGGAGTCCTCCTACGAGCAGTACTTC. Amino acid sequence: CAGSRESSYEQYF.

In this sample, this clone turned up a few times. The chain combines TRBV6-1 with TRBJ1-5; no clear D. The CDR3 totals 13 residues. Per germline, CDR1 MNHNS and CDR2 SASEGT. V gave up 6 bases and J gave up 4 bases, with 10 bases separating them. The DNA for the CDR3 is TGTGCCAGCAGACTTGGGCATAATCAGCCCCAGCATTTT. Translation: CASRLGHNQPQHF.

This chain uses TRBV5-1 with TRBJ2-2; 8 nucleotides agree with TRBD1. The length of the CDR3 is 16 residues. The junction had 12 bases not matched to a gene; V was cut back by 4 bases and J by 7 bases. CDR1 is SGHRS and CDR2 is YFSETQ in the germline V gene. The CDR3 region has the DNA TGCGCCAGCAGCCTCTGGACAGGGCGGCGGGGCGGGGAGCTGTTTTTT. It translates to CASSLWTGRRGGELFF.

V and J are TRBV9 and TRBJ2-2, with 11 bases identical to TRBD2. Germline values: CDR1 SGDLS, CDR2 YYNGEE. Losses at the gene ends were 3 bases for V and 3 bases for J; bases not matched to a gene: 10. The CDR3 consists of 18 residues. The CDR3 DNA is TGTGCCAGCAGCGCCATCCTTAGCGGGGGGGCAGACACCGGGGAGCTGTTTTTT. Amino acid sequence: CASSAILSGGADTGELFF.

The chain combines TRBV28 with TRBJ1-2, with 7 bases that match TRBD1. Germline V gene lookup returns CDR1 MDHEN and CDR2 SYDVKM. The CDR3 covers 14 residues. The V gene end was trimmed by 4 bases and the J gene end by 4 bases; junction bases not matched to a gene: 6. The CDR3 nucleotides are TGTGCCAGCAGTTCCGGACAGGCGACCTATGGCTACACCTTC. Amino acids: CASSSGQATYGYTF.

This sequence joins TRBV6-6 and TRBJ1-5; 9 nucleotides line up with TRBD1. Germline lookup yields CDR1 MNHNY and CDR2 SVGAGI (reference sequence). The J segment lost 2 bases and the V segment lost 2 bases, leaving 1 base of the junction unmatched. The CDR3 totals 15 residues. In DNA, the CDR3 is TGTGCCAGCAGTTACGGGGACAGGGGCAATCAGCCCCAGCATTTT. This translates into CASSYGDRGNQPQHF.

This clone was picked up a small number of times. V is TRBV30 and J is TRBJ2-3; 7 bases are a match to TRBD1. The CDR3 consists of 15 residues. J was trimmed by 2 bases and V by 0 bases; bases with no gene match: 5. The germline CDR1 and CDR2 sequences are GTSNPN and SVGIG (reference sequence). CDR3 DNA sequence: TGTGCCTGGAGTGTGGACAGGCACCCCACAGATACGCAGTATTTT. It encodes CAWSVDRHPTDTQYF. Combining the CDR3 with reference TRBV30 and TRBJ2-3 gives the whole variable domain SQTIHQWPATLVQPVGSPLSLECTVEGTSNPNLYWYRQAAGRGLQLLFYSVGIGQISSEVPQNLSASRPQDRQFILSSKKLLLSDSGFYLCAWSVDRHPTDTQYFGPGTRLTVL.

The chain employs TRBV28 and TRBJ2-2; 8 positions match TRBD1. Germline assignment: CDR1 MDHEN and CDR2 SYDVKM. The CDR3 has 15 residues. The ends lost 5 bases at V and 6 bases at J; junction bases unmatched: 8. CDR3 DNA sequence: TGTGCCAGCAGTCCCCGCACAGGGGGACCCGGGGAGCTGTTTTTT. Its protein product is CASSPRTGGPGELFF.

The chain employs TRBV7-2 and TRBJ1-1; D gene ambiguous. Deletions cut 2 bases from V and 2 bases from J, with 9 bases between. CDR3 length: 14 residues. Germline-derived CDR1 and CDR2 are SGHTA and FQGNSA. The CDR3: CASSLIGDNTEAFF. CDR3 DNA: TGTGCCAGCAGCTTAATCGGGGATAACACTGAAGCTTTCTTT.

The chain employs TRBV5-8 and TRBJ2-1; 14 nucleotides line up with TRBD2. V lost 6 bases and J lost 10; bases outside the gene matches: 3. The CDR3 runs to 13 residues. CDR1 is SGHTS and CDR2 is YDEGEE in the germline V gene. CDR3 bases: TGTGCCAGCAAGGGACTAGCGGGAGTGGAGCAGTTCTTC. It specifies CASKGLAGVEQFF.

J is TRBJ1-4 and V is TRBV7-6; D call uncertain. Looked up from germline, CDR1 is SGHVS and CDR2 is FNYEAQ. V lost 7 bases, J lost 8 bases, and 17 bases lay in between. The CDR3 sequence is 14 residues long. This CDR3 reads CASTSGVAGEKLFF. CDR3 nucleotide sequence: TGTGCCAGCACCTCGGGAGTTGCAGGAGAAAAACTGTTTTTT.

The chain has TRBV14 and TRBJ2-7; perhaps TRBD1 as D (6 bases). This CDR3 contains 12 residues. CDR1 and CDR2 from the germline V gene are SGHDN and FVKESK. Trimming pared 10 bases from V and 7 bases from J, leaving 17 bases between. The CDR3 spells CATSRGVGEQYF. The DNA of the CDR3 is TGTGCCACGAGCAGGGGAGTGGGTGAGCAGTACTTC.

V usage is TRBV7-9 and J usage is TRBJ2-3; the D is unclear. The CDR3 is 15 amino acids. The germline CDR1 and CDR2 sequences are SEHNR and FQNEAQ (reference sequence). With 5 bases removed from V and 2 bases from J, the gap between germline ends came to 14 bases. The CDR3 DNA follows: TGTGCCAGCAGCCTAGGGTCCAGCGACACAGATACGCAGTATTTT. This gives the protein CASSLGSSDTDTQYF.